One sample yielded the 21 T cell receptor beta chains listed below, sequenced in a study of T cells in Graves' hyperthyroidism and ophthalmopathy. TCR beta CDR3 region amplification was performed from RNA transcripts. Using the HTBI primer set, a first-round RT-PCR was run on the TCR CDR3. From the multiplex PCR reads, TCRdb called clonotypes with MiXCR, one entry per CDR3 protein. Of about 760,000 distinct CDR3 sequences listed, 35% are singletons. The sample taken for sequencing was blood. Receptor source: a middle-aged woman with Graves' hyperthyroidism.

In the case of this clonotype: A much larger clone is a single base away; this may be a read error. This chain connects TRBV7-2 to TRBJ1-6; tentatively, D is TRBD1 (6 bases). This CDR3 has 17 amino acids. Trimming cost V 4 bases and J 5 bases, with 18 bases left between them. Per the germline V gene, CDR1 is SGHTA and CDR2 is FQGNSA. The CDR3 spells CASSSRTASPNNSPLHF. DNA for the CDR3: TGTGCCAGCAGCTCCCGGACAGCCAGCCCTAATAATTCACCCCTCCACTTT.

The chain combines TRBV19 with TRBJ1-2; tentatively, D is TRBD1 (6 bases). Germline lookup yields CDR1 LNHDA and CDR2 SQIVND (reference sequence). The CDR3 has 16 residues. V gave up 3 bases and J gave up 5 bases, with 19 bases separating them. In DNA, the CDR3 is TGTGCCAGTAGTATTTTACACCGGGACACCTTATATGGCTACACCTTC. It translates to CASSILHRDTLYGYTF.

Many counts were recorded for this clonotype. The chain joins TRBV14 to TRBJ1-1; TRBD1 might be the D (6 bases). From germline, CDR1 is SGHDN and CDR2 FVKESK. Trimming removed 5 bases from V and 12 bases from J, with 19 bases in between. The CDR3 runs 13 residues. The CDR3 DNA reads TGTGCCAGCAGCTATGACAGGTTCCAAAAAACTTTCTTT. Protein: CASSYDRFQKTFF.

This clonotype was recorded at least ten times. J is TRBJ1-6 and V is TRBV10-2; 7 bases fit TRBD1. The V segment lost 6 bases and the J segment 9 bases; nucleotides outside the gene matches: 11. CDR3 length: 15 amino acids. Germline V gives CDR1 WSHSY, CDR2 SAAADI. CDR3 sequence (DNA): TGCGCCAGCAGCTCCGCCCGGGACAGTATTTCACCCCTCCACTTT. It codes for CASSSARDSISPLHF.

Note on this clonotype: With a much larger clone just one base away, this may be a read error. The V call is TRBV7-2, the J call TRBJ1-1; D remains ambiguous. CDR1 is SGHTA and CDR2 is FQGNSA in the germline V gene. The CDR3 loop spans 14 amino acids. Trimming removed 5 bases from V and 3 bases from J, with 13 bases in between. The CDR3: CASSTDGTDTEAFF. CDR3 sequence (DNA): TGTGCCAGCAGCACGGACGGTACAGACACTGAAGCTTTCTTT.

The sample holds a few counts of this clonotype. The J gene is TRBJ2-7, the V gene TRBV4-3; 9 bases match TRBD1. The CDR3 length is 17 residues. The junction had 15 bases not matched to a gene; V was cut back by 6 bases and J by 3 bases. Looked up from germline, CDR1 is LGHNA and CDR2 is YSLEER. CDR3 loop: CASSTFFDGTGSYEQYF. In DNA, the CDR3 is TGCGCCAGCAGTACGTTTTTTGACGGGACAGGGAGCTACGAGCAGTACTTC.

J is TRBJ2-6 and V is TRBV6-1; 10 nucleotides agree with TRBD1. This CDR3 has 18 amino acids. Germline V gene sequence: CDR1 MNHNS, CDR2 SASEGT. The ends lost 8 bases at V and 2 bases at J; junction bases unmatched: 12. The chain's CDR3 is CASCNGGTGVTGANVLTF. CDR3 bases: TGTGCCAGCTGCAACGGTGGGACAGGGGTAACTGGGGCCAACGTCCTGACTTTC.

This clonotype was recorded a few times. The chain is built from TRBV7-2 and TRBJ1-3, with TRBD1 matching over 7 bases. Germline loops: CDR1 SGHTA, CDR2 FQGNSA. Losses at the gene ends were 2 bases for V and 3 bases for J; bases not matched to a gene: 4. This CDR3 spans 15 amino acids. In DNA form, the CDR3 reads TGTGCCAGCAGCTTATGGGCAGGGGGTGGAAACACCATATATTTT. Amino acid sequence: CASSLWAGGGNTIYF.

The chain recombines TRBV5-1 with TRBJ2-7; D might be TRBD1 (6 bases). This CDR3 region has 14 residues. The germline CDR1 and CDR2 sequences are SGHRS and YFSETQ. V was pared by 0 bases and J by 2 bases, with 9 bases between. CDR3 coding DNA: TGCGCCAGCAGCTTGGACAGGGAAACCTACGAGCAGTACTTC. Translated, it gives CASSLDRETYEQYF.

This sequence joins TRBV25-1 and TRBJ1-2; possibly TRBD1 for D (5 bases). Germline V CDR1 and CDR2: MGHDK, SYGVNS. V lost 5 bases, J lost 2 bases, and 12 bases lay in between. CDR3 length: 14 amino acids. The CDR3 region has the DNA TGTGCCAGCAGTTTCTTGGGGGGGAACTATGGCTACACCTTC. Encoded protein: CASSFLGGNYGYTF.

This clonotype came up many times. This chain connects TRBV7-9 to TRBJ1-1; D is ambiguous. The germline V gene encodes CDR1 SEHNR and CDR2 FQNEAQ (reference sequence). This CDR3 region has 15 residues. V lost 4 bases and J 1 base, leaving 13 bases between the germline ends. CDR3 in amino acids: CASSSWGAQNTEAFF. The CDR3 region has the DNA TGTGCCAGCAGCTCATGGGGAGCCCAGAACACTGAAGCTTTCTTT.

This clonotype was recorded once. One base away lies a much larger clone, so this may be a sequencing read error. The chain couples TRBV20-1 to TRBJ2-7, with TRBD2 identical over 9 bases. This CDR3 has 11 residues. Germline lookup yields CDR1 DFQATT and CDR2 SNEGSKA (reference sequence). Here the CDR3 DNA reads TGCGGTGCTTGGACTAGCGAAGAGCAGTACTTC. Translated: CGAWTSEEQYF.

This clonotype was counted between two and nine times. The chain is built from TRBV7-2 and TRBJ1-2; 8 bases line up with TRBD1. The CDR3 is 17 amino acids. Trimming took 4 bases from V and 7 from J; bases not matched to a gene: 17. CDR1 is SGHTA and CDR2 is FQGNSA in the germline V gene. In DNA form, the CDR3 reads TGTGCCAGCAGCTATAAGGTGCAGGGGGCCAGTGCGGCTGGCTACACCTTC. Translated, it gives CASSYKVQGASAAGYTF.

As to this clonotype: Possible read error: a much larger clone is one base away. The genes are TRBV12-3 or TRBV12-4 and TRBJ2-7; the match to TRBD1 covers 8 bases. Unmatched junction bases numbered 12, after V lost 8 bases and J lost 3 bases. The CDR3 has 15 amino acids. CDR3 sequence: CASGGRGQRHYEQYF. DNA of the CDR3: TGTGCCAGCGGTGGCAGGGGGCAGCGGCACTACGAGCAGTACTTC.

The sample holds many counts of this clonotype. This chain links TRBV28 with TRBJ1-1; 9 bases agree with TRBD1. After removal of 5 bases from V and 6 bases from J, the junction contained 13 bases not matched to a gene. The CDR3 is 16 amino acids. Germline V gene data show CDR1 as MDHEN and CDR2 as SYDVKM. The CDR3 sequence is CASSPSPGDRAPEAFF. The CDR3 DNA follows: TGTGCCAGCAGTCCTTCCCCTGGGGACAGGGCTCCTGAAGCTTTCTTT.

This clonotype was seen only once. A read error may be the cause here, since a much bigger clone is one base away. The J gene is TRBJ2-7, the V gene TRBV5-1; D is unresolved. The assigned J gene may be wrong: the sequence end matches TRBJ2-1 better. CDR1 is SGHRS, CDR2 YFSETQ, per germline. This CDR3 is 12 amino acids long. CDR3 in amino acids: CASSRVGYEQFF. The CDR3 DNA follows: TGTGCCAGCAGCCGTGTAGGGTACGAGCAGTTCTTC.

CDR3 bases: TGTGCCAGCAGCGCCCAGGGGGGGGCAGGCGAAGAAGCTTTCTTT. Translation: CASSAQGGAGEEAFF. This chain joins TRBV9 and TRBJ1-1; 7 positions agree with TRBD1. The CDR3 has 15 amino acids. The germline gives CDR1 SGDLS, CDR2 YYNGEE. The V gene end was trimmed by 3 bases and the J gene end by 8 bases; junction bases not matched to a gene: 13.

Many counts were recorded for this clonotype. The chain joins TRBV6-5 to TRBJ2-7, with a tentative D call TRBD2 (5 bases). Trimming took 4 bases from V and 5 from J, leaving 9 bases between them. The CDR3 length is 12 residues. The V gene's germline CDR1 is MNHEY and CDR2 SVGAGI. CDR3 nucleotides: TGTGCCAGCAGTTGGGCGGGTAACGAGCAGTACTTC. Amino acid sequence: CASSWAGNEQYF.

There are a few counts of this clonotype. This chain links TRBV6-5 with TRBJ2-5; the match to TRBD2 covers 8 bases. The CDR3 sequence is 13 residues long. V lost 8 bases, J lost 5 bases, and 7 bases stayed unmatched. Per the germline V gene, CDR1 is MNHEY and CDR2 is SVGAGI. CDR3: CASSAGTRETQYF. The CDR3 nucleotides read TGTGCCAGCTCGGCCGGGACTAGGGAGACCCAGTACTTC.

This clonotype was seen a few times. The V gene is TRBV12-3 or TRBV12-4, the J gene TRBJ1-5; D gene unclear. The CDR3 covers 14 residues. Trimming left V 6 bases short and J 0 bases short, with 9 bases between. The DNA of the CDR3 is TGTGCCAGCAGCTCCGTCAATAGCAATCAGCCCCAGCATTTT. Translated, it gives CASSSVNSNQPQHF.

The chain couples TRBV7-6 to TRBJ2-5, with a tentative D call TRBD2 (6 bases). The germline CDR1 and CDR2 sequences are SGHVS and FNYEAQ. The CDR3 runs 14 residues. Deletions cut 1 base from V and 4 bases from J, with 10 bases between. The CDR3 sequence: CASSLVGGSETQYF. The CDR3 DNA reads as TGTGCCAGCAGCTTAGTCGGGGGTTCAGAGACCCAGTACTTC.